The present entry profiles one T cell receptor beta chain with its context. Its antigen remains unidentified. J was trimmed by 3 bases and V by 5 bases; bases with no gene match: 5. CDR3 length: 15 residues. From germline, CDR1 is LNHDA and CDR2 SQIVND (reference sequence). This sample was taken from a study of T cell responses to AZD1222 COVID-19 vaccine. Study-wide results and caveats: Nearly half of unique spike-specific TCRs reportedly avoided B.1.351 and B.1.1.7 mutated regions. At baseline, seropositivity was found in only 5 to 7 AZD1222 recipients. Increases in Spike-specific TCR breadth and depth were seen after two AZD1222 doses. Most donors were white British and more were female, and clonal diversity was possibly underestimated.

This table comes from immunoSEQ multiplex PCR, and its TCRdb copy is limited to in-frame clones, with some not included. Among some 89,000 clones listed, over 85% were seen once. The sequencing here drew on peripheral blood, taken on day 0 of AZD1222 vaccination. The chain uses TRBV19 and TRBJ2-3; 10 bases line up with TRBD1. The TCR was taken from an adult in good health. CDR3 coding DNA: TGTGCCAGTAGTGGGACAGGGGTTAAGACAGATACGCAGTATTTT. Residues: CASSGTGVKTDTQYF.